This is a list of T cell receptor beta chains from one sample in a study of T cells in Graves' hyperthyroidism and ophthalmopathy. TCRdb independently ran MiXCR on the multiplex PCR reads; one entry per CDR3 protein. The sample has about 59,000 distinct CDR3 sequences, approximately 57% seen once. Sequencing was done on a sample of blood. These receptor sequences come from a woman between 55 and 75 years old with Graves' ophthalmopathy. Each CDR3 is given with its conserved first and last residue. D genes are given only for firm matches. Clone size, where shown, is once, few, many, or a class for clones that have expanded.

d_call	v_call	j_call	clone_size	cdr3_aa	cdr3_nt
.	TRBV20-1	TRBJ1-1	.	CSAWGSGGTEAFF	TGCAGTGCCTGGGGTAGCGGGGGGACTGAAGCTTTCTTT
.	TRBV12-3/TRBV12-4	TRBJ2-5	.	CASRLAGAQYF	TGTGCCAGCAGACTAGCCGGGGCCCAGTACTTC
TRBD1	TRBV5-1	TRBJ2-1	many	CASTQGRSYNEQFF	TGCGCCAGTACACAGGGGAGATCCTACAATGAGCAGTTCTTC
TRBD2	TRBV20-1	TRBJ2-7	.	CSARETSGWEQYF	TGCAGTGCCCGAGAGACTAGCGGTTGGGAGCAGTACTTC
.	TRBV6-5	TRBJ2-7	.	CASCDLPGSYEQYF	TGTGCCAGCTGTGATCTTCCGGGCTCCTACGAGCAGTACTTC
TRBD2	TRBV10-3	TRBJ2-7	.	CAIRLSSGSYEQYF	TGTGCCATCAGATTATCTAGCGGGAGTTACGAGCAGTACTTC
.	TRBV12-3/TRBV12-4	TRBJ2-1	many	CASKDTDYNEQFF	TGTGCCAGCAAAGACACTGACTACAATGAGCAGTTCTTC
TRBD2	TRBV6-1	TRBJ2-7	many	CASSPSGSTHEQYF	TGTGCCAGCAGTCCCAGCGGGAGTACCCACGAGCAGTACTTC
.	TRBV7-8	TRBJ2-7	.	CASSLGTEGEQYF	TGTGCCAGCAGCCTCGGGACGGAAGGCGAGCAGTACTTC
.	TRBV2	TRBJ2-7	many	CASSAGGTLKDEQYF	TGTGCCAGCAGTGCCGGTGGGACCCTAAAGGACGAGCAGTACTTC
.	TRBV7-9	TRBJ2-7	.	CATRFEQYF	TGTGCGACCAGGTTCGAGCAGTACTTC
TRBD1	TRBV20-1	TRBJ2-5	.	CSASDSGTGGNETQYF	TGCAGTGCTTCAGACTCGGGGACAGGGGGGAATGAGACCCAGTACTTC
.	TRBV7-8	TRBJ2-5	.	CASCLAPPRGSRETQYF	TGTGCCAGCTGCTTAGCCCCGCCTAGAGGGAGCCGTGAGACCCAGTACTTC
.	TRBV6-4	TRBJ1-2	many	CASRSSRHRYGYTF	TGTGCCAGCAGGTCCAGTCGGCATCGATATGGCTACACCTTC